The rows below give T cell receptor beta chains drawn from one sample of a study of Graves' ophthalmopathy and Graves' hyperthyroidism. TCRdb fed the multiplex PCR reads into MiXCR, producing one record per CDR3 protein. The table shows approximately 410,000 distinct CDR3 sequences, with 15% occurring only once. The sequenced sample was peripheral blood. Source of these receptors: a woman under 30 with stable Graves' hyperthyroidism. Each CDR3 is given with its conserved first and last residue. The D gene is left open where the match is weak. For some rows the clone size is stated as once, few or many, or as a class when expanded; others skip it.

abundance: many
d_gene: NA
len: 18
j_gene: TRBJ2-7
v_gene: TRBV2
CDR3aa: CASSAPIPPYVRPYEQYF
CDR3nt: TGTGCCAGCAGTGCCCCAATCCCTCCGTATGTCAGACCCTACGAGCAGTACTTC

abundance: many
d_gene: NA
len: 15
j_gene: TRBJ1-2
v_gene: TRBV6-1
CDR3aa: CASKATWDVFYGYTF
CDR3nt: TGTGCCAGCAAGGCCACCTGGGACGTATTCTATGGCTACACCTTC

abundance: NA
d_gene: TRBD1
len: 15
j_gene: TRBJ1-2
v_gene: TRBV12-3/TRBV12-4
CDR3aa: CASSPQTGWSGGYTF
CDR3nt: TGTGCCAGCAGTCCCCAGACAGGGTGGAGTGGAGGCTACACCTTC

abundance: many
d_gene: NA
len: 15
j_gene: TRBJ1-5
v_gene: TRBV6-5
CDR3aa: CASSYSTVSNQPQHF
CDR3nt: TGTGCCAGCAGTTACTCGACAGTTAGCAATCAGCCCCAGCATTTT

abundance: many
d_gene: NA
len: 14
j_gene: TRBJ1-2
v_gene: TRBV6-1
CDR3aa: CASSEEGLISGYTF
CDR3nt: TGTGCCAGCAGTGAGGAGGGGCTAATTAGTGGCTACACCTTC

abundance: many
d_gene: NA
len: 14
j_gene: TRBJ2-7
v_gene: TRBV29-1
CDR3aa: CSVPRGVPTGEQYF
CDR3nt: TGCAGCGTACCTCGAGGGGTCCCTACGGGCGAGCAGTACTTC

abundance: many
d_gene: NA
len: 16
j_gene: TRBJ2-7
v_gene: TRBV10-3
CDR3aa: CAISEGGPGRDYEQYF
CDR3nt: TGTGCCATCAGTGAGGGAGGGCCAGGGAGAGACTACGAGCAGTACTTC

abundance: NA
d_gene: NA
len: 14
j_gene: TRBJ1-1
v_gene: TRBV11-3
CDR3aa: CASSRGGGGTEAFF
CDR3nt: TGTGCCAGCAGCCGCGGGGGGGGAGGGACTGAAGCTTTCTTT

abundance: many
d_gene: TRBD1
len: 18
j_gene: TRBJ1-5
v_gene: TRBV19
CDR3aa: CASSVHSLQGVGNQPQHF
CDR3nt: TGTGCCAGTAGTGTACACAGCTTACAGGGGGTGGGCAATCAGCCCCAGCATTTT

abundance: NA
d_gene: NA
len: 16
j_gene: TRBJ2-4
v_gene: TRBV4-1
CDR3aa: CASSQDWRGSKNIQYF
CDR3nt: TGCGCCAGCAGCCAAGATTGGAGAGGATCTAAAAACATTCAGTACTTC

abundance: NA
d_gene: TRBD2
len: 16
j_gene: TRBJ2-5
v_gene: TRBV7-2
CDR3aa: CASSFTLAGGMETQYF
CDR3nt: TGTGCCAGCAGCTTTACTCTAGCGGGGGGGATGGAGACCCAGTACTTC

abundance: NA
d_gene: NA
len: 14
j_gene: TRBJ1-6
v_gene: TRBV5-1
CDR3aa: CASSFEGWDSPLHF
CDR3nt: TGCGCCAGCAGCTTTGAGGGATGGGATTCACCCCTCCACTTT

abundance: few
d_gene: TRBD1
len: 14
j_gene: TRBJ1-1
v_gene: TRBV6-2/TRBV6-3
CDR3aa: CASSYDRGYTEAFF
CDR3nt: TGTGCCAGCAGTTACGACAGGGGCTACACTGAAGCTTTCTTT

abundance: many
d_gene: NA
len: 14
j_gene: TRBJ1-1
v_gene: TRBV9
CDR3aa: CASSVGTGNTEAFF
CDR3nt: TGTGCCAGTAGTGTCGGGACGGGAAACACTGAAGCTTTCTTT

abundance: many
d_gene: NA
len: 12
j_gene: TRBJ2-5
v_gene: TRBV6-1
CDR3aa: CASSGTVETQYF
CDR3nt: TGTGCCAGCAGTGGGACAGTCGAGACCCAGTACTTC

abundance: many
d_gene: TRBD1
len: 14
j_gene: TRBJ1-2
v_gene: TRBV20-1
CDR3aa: CSAWGGQTGIGYTF
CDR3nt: TGCAGTGCTTGGGGGGGACAGACCGGAATCGGCTACACCTTC

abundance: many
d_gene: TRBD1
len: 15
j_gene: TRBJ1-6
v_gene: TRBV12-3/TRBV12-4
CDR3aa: CASSLRGTGGSPLHF
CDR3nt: TGTGCCAGCAGTTTGCGAGGGACAGGGGGGTCACCCCTCCACTTT

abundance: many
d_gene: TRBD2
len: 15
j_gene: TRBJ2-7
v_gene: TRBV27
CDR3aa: CASKMTSGFSYEQYF
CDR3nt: TGTGCCAGTAAAATGACTAGCGGGTTCTCCTACGAGCAGTACTTC

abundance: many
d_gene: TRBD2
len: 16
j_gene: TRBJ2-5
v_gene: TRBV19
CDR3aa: CASSIDQLAGEETQYF
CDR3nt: TGTGCCAGTAGTATAGATCAACTAGCGGGGGAAGAGACCCAGTACTTC